The 17 T cell receptor beta chains below were found in one sample sequenced in a study of blood T cell repertoires in COVID-19. The repertoire was sequenced with immunoSEQ multiplex PCR; TCRdb's copy has only in-frame clones and lacks some. The sample includes roughly 330,000 clones, about 87% of them seen just once. Sequencing used PBMCs or T cells enriched from blood (not recorded which). The receptors shown here come from a woman between 25 and 40 years old who had recovered from COVID-19.

This clone was counted once. This chain joins TRBV4-1 and TRBJ1-1; the D gene is possibly TRBD1 (5 bases). Per germline, CDR1 MGHRA and CDR2 YSYEKL. Trimming stripped 3 bases from V and 1 base from J, with 9 bases between. CDR3 length: 14 residues. In nucleotides, the CDR3 is TGCGCCAGCAGCCACGGCGGACAGAACACTGAAGCTTTCTTT. Translated: CASSHGGQNTEAFF.

This clone has a count of ten or more. J is TRBJ1-1 and V is TRBV7-9; D is unclear. The CDR3 runs 12 residues. The germline V gene encodes CDR1 SEHNR and CDR2 FQNEAQ (reference sequence). V gave up 1 base and J gave up 8 bases, with 8 bases separating them. Here the CDR3 reads CASSLVSLEAFF. For the CDR3, the DNA is TGTGCCAGCAGCTTAGTGTCCCTAGAAGCTTTCTTT.

The chain recombines TRBV5-1 with TRBJ1-2; 7 bases are a match to TRBD1. This CDR3 has 14 amino acids. Per germline, CDR1 SGHRS and CDR2 YFSETQ. V gave up 4 bases and J gave up 4 bases; unmatched junction bases: 7. CDR3 in DNA: TGCGCCAGCAGCGACAGGGTCTCGGGCTATGGCTACACCTTC. Protein product: CASSDRVSGYGYTF.

In regard to this clone: The same CDR3 arises from other DNA sequences in this sample as well. The J gene is TRBJ2-2, the V gene TRBV11-3, with unresolved D. Germline V CDR1 and CDR2: SGHNT, YENEEA. CDR3 length: 12 residues. Trimming took off 4 bases at V and 6 bases at J, with 6 bases between the two ends. CDR3 nucleotides: TGTGCCAGCAGCTCACGCGCCGGGGAGCTGTTTTTT. Translation gives CASSSRAGELFF.

This chain connects TRBV18 to TRBJ1-1; D is ambiguous. V shed 3 bases and J shed 1 base, with 12 bases lying between them. CDR3 length: 15 residues. Germline CDR1 and CDR2: KGHSH and LQKENI. The CDR3 reads CASSPRGGPNTEAFF. For the CDR3, the DNA is TGTGCCAGCTCACCTCGGGGAGGCCCGAACACTGAAGCTTTCTTT.

The chain carries TRBV7-9 and TRBJ1-2; no clear D. V was shortened by 1 base and J by 5 bases, with 5 bases between the two germline ends. This CDR3 contains 12 residues. From germline, CDR1 is SEHNR and CDR2 FQNEAQ (reference sequence). The CDR3 nucleotides read TGTGCCAGCAGCTTAGGACTGTATGGCTACACCTTC. Translated, it gives CASSLGLYGYTF. Full variable domain (rest looked up from reference TRBV7-9 and TRBJ1-2): DTGVSQNPRHKITKRGQNVTFRCDPISEHNRLYWYRQTLGQGPEFLTYFQNEAQLEKSRLLSDRFSAERPKGSFSTLEIQRTEQGDSAMYLCASSLGLYGYTFGSGTRLTVV.

The chain has TRBV7-9 and TRBJ1-4; tentative D call: TRBD1 (5 bases). Germline V gene sequence: CDR1 SEHNR, CDR2 FQNEAQ (reference sequence). Between the trimmed V and J ends, which lost 5 bases and 0 bases, there was a span of 16 bases. The length of the CDR3 is 17 residues. The CDR3 is CASSPLGQGATNEKLFF. CDR3 sequence (DNA): TGTGCCAGCAGCCCCTTGGGGCAGGGTGCAACTAATGAAAAACTGTTTTTT.

The chain carries TRBV7-3 and TRBJ2-1; D might be TRBD2 (6 bases). Germline loops: CDR1 SGHTA, CDR2 FQGTGA. Trimming left V 4 bases short and J 5 bases short, with 24 bases between. There are 18 residues in the CDR3. CDR3 protein: CASSSQINPGLLHNEQFF. The CDR3 DNA reads as TGTGCCAGCAGCTCCCAAATAAACCCGGGACTCTTACACAATGAGCAGTTCTTC.

This clone showed up just a few times. This rearrangement joins TRBV2 to TRBJ1-6; 7 nucleotides line up with TRBD1. V trimming: 5 bases; J trimming: 9 bases; junction bases outside the gene matches: 7. This CDR3 is 14 amino acids long. Looked up from germline, CDR1 is SNHLY and CDR2 is FYNNEI. The CDR3 sequence is CASSMTGLGSPLHF. CDR3 DNA sequence: TGTGCCAGCAGTATGACAGGGCTCGGTTCACCCCTCCACTTT.

J is TRBJ2-2 and V is TRBV5-1; a possible D gene is TRBD1 (5 bases). CDR1 SGHRS and CDR2 YFSETQ come from the germline V gene. Trimming removed 3 bases from V and 7 bases from J, with 10 bases in between. CDR3 size: 13 residues. CDR3 amino acids: CASSSQDGGELFF. CDR3 nucleotide sequence: TGCGCCAGCAGCTCACAGGACGGCGGGGAGCTGTTTTTT.

The gene calls are TRBV14 and TRBJ1-2; tentative D call: TRBD1 (6 bases). This CDR3 has 15 residues. In germline, CDR1 is SGHDN, CDR2 FVKESK. V lost 2 bases and J lost 1, with 11 bases in between. CDR3: CASSQQGGGNYGYTF. CDR3 coding DNA: TGTGCCAGCAGCCAACAGGGAGGGGGTAACTATGGCTACACCTTC.

The chain combines TRBV10-3 with TRBJ1-5; TRBD1 matches at 9 bases. The junction had 10 bases not matched to a gene; V was cut back by 8 bases and J by 5 bases. Germline V lookup: CDR1 ENHRY, CDR2 SYGVKD. The CDR3 is 15 residues long. The CDR3 DNA is TGTGCCATCGGCCCGGGACAGGGCCCTTATCAGCCCCAGCATTTT. Amino acid sequence: CAIGPGQGPYQPQHF.

The CDR3 region has the DNA TGTGCCAGCAGTTTCCCGGGACTAGACTCCTACGAGCAGTACTTC. Protein: CASSFPGLDSYEQYF. The V and J genes are TRBV28 and TRBJ2-7; 8 nucleotides line up with TRBD2. The germline V gene has CDR1 MDHEN and CDR2 SYDVKM. The CDR3 is made up of 15 amino acids. Trimming cost V 3 bases and J 0 bases; bases outside gene matches: 4.

This clone was observed once. The CDR3 DNA follows: TGTGCCAGCTCACCGCCTTCGACAGCTTCCTACGAGCAGTACTTC. Translating gives CASSPPSTASYEQYF. The V gene is TRBV18, the J gene TRBJ2-7; D possibly corresponds to TRBD1 (5 bases). The length of the CDR3 is 15 residues. CDR1 and CDR2 from the germline V gene are KGHSH and LQKENI. V was trimmed by 3 bases and J by 1 base, leaving 13 bases between them.

In regard to this clone: Additional DNA sequences in this sample encode the identical CDR3. The chain has TRBV7-3 and TRBJ2-1; TRBD2 matches at 7 bases. The CDR3 length is 15 residues. J gave up 0 bases and V 4 bases, and 3 bases lay outside the gene matches. Germline CDR1 is SGHTA and CDR2 is FQGTGA. For the CDR3, the DNA is TGTGCCAGCAGCTCCACGGGGGGCTCCTACAATGAGCAGTTCTTC. This codes for CASSSTGGSYNEQFF.

The chain links TRBV25-1 to TRBJ2-7; 11 bases match TRBD1. The CDR3 is 15 residues long. Germline loops: CDR1 MGHDK, CDR2 SYGVNS. Unmatched junction bases numbered 6, after V lost 3 bases and J lost 5 bases. In DNA form, the CDR3 reads TGTGCCAGCAGTGATGACAGGACAGGGGGCCACGAGCAGTACTTC. Translated: CASSDDRTGGHEQYF.

The rearrangement joins TRBV7-8 to TRBJ1-6, with TRBD1 identical over 8 bases. Germline V gene data show CDR1 as SGHVS and CDR2 as FQNEAQ. After removal of 7 bases from V and 3 bases from J, the junction contained 8 bases not matched to a gene. This CDR3 contains 16 residues. CDR3 DNA: TGTGCCAGCAACGACAGGGGAAGGGGCTATAATTCACCCCTCCACTTT. Its translation: CASNDRGRGYNSPLHF.